The TCR beta chain under discussion was sequenced for a study of T-cell reconstitution after alpha-beta-depleted transplantation in children. Researchers prepared the TCRbeta library using unique molecular identifiers, the study reports. TCRdb reprocessed the PCR reads via MiXCR and lists one record per CDR3 protein. Of roughly 790,000 distinct CDR3 sequences listed, 16% were seen once; the top ten hold around 5.3%. A remark on this clonotype: As yet, its antigen is unknown.

V dropped 0 bases and J dropped 1; count of bases not matched to a gene: 9. The CDR3 extends over 16 amino acids. CDR1 is SQVTM and CDR2 is ANQGSEA in the germline V gene. Broader study findings: The main origin of T-cell counts and diversity one year after transplant was newly produced T cells. At day 60, the high TCRbeta diversity found in some patients originated from recipient T cells and thymic progenitors that had survived. Several hundred expanded graft clones reportedly supplied alpha-beta T cells about two months after transplant.

The TCR was taken from a male patient aged 5 to 17 who had a stem cell transplant for acute lymphoblastic leukemia, so the T cells may come from the graft donor. The material was PBMCs, mostly from graft donor cells, obtained 360 days after TCRalphabeta/CD19-depleted stem cell transplant. The V gene is TRBV29-1, the J gene TRBJ2-7; 7 positions agree with TRBD1. This chain's CDR3 is CSVEDNRDSESYEQYF. The CDR3, as DNA: TGCAGCGTTGAAGATAATCGGGACAGCGAGTCCTACGAGCAGTACTTC.